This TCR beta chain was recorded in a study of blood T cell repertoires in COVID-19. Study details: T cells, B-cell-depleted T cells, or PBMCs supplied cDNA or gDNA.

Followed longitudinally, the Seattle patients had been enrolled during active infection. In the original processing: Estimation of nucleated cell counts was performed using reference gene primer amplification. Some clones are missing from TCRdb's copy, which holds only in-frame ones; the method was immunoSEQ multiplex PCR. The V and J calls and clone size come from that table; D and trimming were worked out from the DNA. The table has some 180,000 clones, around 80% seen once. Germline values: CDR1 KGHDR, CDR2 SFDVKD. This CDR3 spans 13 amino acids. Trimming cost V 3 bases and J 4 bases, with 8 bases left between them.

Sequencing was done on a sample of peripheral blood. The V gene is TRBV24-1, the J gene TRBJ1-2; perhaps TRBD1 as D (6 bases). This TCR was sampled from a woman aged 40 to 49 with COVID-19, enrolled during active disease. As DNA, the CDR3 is TGTGCCACCAGTGATCGGACAGCCTATGGCTACACCTTC. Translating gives CATSDRTAYGYTF.